Reported below is one T cell receptor beta chain. It lacks a known antigen. Base qualities are missing; no much larger clone stands one base away. The cohort was made up of approximately 670 healthy bone marrow donors. Cohort members were all nominally healthy when sampled, although unrecorded immune exposures were likely present. The donor tested CMV seronegative, placing the donor among the 350 to 400 seronegative members of the cohort. Every donor gave a peripheral blood sample, and the peripheral blood mononuclear cells from that sample were used for TCR beta sequencing. The Qiagen DNeasy Blood Extraction Kit was used to extract genomic DNA from the blood cell samples. Library creation used the immunoSEQ multiplex PCR assay. The multiplex PCR relied on a mix of 60 forward primers for TCR Vbeta segments and 13 reverse primers for TCR Jbeta segments. Amplification of the CDR3 region of rearranged TCR beta genes was performed with a multiplex PCR assay on genomic DNA. On the Illumina HiSeq System, the amplified TCR beta libraries were sequenced as 87-base-pair reads. For the original study's pipeline: In a later analysis, roughly 80 million unique TCR beta chains were counted across the approximately 640 repertoires, and roughly 11 million of these chains were shared by at least two donors. A nearest-neighbor algorithm error-corrected the raw reads and collapsed the reads into unique sequences, merging closely related sequences to remove PCR and sequencing errors. Alignment of CDR3 sequences to IMGT reference sequences was used to assign V, D and J gene segments. For a sequence to be retained, at least a six-nucleotide match to both a V gene segment and a J gene segment was required. Rearrangements were classified as productive when the CDR3 lacked stop codons and remained in frame with V and J, and all other rearrangements were classified as non-productive. CDR3 was defined according to IMGT convention as the region running from the second conserved V-encoded cysteine to the conserved J-encoded phenylalanine. Sequences without an unambiguous match to a single V gene segment were excluded from the earlier analysis of about 630 of the donors. In an earlier analysis of 450 to 750 of the donors, a V segment was called functional when productive rearrangements were above 56.7%, and segregating when the standard deviation between donors exceeded 5%. A statistical classification framework was developed to diagnose cytomegalovirus status using the catalog of TCR beta chain sequences. V and J gene assignment, in a later analysis, came from comparing TCR nucleotide sequences with IMGT/GENE-DB human TR gene sequences. The TCRdist pipeline was used in a later analysis to assign CDR3 sequences and most-parsimonious VDJ recombination scenarios. In a later analysis, each TCR beta chain was defined by its CDR3 amino acid sequence together with its V-gene family, and reads without a unique V-gene family were excluded. As a way to deal with suspected cross-contamination and a sequencing artifact, a later analysis dropped roughly 620 nucleotide sequences that were highly shared and had low generation probability. A later analysis calculated a clonal expansion index for each public chain from normalized within-repertoire ranks of inferred template counts. Generation probabilities in a later analysis came from a VDJ recombination model fitted to out-of-frame rearrangements, and those results were checked against IGoR. In a later analysis, hypergeometric tests were used to score TCR-TCR, TCR-HLA and TCR-CMV co-occurrence, with a repertoire-size bias correction applied to TCR pairs. In a later analysis, false discovery rates were estimated by permuting HLA or CMV assignments 20 times. In a later analysis, co-occurring TCRs were grouped using DBSCAN, with TCRdist sequence similarity added in when clustering inside HLA-allele-positive subsets. For co-occurrence clustering, repertoires with fewer than 30,000 or more than 120,000 public chains were excluded, along with five repertoires with anomalous nucleotide sharing. This is the immuneACCESS table as TCRdb keeps it, with only in-frame sequences that have V and J called. A part of the clones is gone; compared with another copy, unresolved V genes explain less than half, and the rest is unexplained. V, J and clone size reflect that table, while D and trimming were determined from the DNA. The table for this sample lists 110,000 to 150,000 clones; about two thirds of them were counted only once. Of the sample, 2.1% is held by the ten largest clones.

This sample stems from a study of cytomegalovirus exposure and HLA in healthy donors (dated by TCRdb to about 2017). For the study in its entirety: In an earlier analysis of under 600 of the donors, roughly 300 Gb of sequence data and 117 million unique TCR beta sequences from roughly 180 million T cells were reported. Roughly 320 gigabases of sequencing data and 75 million to 85 million unique TCR sequences made up an early release that covered approximately 620 HLA-typed donors. Among the roughly 400 genotyped donors, about 83% belonged to the genetic ancestry cluster associated with self-reported Caucasian donors. The aim of the study was to test whether cataloging public T cell receptors could identify signatures of past pathogen exposure. The T cell repertoires of around 730 subjects were profiled by immunosequencing and related to cytomegalovirus serostatus. Besides the first cohort of 550 to 750 subjects, a separate validation cohort made up of 120 different subjects was used. To predict cytomegalovirus infection status, the study combined high-throughput TCR immunosequencing, statistical association of individual TCRs with disease status, and machine learning. A later analysis re-examined previously published TCR beta repertoires from 500 to 700 donors and added high-resolution HLA genotyping to investigate patterns of TCR occurrence. In the later analysis, no new phenotypic data were used to find candidate immune exposures; instead, reliance was placed on TCR beta sequences and their occurrence across donors. In an earlier analysis of 587 of the donors, high-throughput TCR beta sequencing was used to judge whether each TCR beta V gene segment behaved as functional or pseudogenic. Donor age, sex, ethnicity and CMV serostatus were collected together with the repertoire data. A later genetic analysis took genome-wide SNP genotypes for about 65% of the 666 donors and used that subset as a discovery cohort. Every discovery cohort repertoire had been produced on one sequencing platform. Both class I and class II loci were covered by HLA typing, at four-digit resolution. Typing coverage differed by locus: A, B, C, DRB1 and DQB1 were typed in roughly 629-630 donors, DQA1 in 500 to 550, DPA1 in around 580, and DPB1 in 450 to 480. Five DR-DQ haplotypes were handled as single units for association and clustering, since linkage in the cohort was strong. On average, 235,054 unique TCR beta nucleotide sequences were sequenced per donor among several hundred genotyped donors of the cohort, with around 19% of those sequences being non-productive. General findings and caveats noted by the study authors: Immune exposure information for the cohort was limited to CMV serostatus. A later analysis found that most CMV-associated TCR beta chains appeared HLA-restricted, with HLA associations seemingly driven largely by CMV exposure. V-gene and J-gene trimming of TCR beta chains was associated with a missense DCLRE1C variant in a later genetic analysis, and the association was replicated in an independent cohort. In vitro tests confirmed that a few of the cytomegalovirus-associated TCR beta chains recognize cytomegalovirus antigens. In a later analysis, several top co-occurrence clusters were reported to appear linked to parvovirus B19, influenza, CMV and Epstein-Barr virus. Only TCR beta chains were sequenced in this cohort, and the absence of alpha or paired-chain data limited detectable features. A later analysis found that HLA-associated TCR beta chains were more clonally expanded and had lower generation probabilities than equally common non-associated chains. Because HLA typing was unavailable for some donors at each locus, only the typed subset was used in association tests. A further reported finding was that TCR beta sequences accurately predicted the HLA-A and HLA-B alleles for most subjects in the first cohort. The earlier analysis of a few hundred of the donors excluded some 15 rarely observed V segments, including chromosome 9 orphons, because counts were too low. An earlier analysis of 587 of the donors showed that most TCR beta V segments appeared in productive rearrangements either about 90% or about 30% of the time, which broadly matched IMGT annotations. The authors suggested that the approach could potentially be extended to other disease states and immunological phenotypes. Because the 87-base-pair reads could not distinguish some IMGT-functional V segments, including TRBV6-2 and TRBV6-3, those segments were excluded. Presence/absence analyses assumed roughly uniform sequencing depth across donors, an assumption that may not hold. In a later analysis, TCR association rates were found to vary across HLA loci, with the most associated TCRs seen for DRB1 alleles and the fewest for HLA-C alleles. A later genetic analysis reported fewer N-insertions in productive TCRs among donors in an Asian-associated ancestry cluster than the approximately 700-donor mean. The study listed 164 TCR beta chains as associated with cytomegalovirus. When HLA alleles, especially DR and DQ, strongly co-occurred, TCR associations were difficult to assign to individual alleles. Linkage disequilibrium might explain the correlated functional status among segregating V segments, but an unknown experimental factor could not be ruled out. In both the original and validation cohorts, the classifier was reported to diagnose cytomegalovirus status with high specificity and sensitivity. Most TCR sequences were seen in very few donors, while some public TCRs were found in many individuals. A cluster of highly shared sequence variants was judged likely to be a technical artifact of the sequencing pipeline. In a later analysis, around 17,000 TCR beta sequences were associated with specific HLA alleles at a false discovery rate of 0.05.

Ends trimmed: V by 5 bases, J by 0 bases; bases unmatched to a gene: 6. Including the terminal cysteine and phenylalanine, the CDR3 comprises 15 residues. The CDR3 DNA has 45 bases and is translated from base 1. CDR1 MDHEN and CDR2 SYDVKM were looked up in the germline V gene. This sequence was found in a man in his forties or fifties in good health and CMV-seronegative. Recombination linked TRBV28 to TRBJ2-7; a stretch of 8 junction bases matches TRBD2. Sequenced: PBMCs. The CDR3 protein: CASSPTSGSSYEQYF. The DNA reads as follows: TGTGCCAGCAGTCCTACTAGCGGTAGCTCCTACGAGCAGTACTTC.